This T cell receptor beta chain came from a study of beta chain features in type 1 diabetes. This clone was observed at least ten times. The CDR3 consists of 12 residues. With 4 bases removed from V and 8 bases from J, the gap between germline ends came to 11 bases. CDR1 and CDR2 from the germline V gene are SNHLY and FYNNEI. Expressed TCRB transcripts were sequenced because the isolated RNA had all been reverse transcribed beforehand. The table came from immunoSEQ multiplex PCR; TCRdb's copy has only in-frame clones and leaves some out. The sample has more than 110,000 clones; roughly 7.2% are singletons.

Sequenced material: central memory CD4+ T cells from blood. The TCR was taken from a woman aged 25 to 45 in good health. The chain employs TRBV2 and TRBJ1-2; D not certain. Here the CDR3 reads CASSVSTEGYTF. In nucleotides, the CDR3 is TGTGCCAGCAGTGTGAGCACGGAGGGCTACACCTTC.